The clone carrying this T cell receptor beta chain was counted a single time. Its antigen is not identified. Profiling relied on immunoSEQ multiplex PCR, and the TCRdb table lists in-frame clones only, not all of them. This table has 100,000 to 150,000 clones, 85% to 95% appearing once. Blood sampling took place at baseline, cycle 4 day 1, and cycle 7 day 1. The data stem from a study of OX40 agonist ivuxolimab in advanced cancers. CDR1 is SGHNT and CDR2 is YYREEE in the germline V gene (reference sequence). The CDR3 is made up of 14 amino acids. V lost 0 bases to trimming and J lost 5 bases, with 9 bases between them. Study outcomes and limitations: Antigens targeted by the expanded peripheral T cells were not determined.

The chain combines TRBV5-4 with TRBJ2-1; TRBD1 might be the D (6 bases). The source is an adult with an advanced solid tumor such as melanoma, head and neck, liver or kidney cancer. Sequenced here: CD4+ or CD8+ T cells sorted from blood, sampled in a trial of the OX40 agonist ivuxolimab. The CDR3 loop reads CASSLGTEHNEQFF. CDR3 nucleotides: TGTGCCAGCAGCTTGGGGACAGAACACAATGAGCAGTTCTTC.